This entry lists 28 T cell receptor beta chains sequenced from one sample in a study of shared T cell receptors in the human thymus. TCRdb's copy holds only in-frame clones and misses some; the assay was immunoSEQ multiplex PCR. This sample has 720,000 or so clones; 70% to 90% occur once, and the top ten carry around 0.01%. These same records also appear under a second study, on human thymus T cells.

What was sequenced was thymocytes. All receptors derive from a girl under three years old with a congenital heart defect.

The J gene is TRBJ2-7, the V gene TRBV19, with TRBD2 identical over 7 bases. This CDR3 contains 13 residues. Germline lookup yields CDR1 LNHDA and CDR2 SQIVND (reference sequence). V lost 9 bases and J lost 2; bases outside the gene matches: 7. The CDR3 DNA is TGTGCCAGCAGCGAGCGGGGCGCCTACGAGCAGTACTTC. This sequence encodes CASSERGAYEQYF.

The chain couples TRBV19 to TRBJ2-5, with 12 bases aligning to TRBD2. This CDR3 region has 18 residues. From germline, CDR1 is LNHDA and CDR2 SQIVND (reference sequence). J gave up 5 bases and V 3 bases, and 13 bases lay outside the gene matches. CDR3 region: CASSMGSPSGGAGETQYF. CDR3 in DNA: TGTGCCAGTAGTATGGGATCCCCTAGCGGGGGGGCCGGGGAGACCCAGTACTTC.

The chain is built from TRBV27 and TRBJ2-7, with 11 bases that match TRBD1. J gave up 5 bases and V 3 bases, and 12 bases lay outside the gene matches. This CDR3 comprises 17 residues. Germline assignment: CDR1 MNHEY and CDR2 SMNVEV (reference sequence). The CDR3 coding sequence is TGTGCCAGCAGTTTGGGACAGGGGGTGTTAGTTCAGCACGAGCAGTACTTC. It codes for CASSLGQGVLVQHEQYF.

The chain couples TRBV5-6 to TRBJ2-3, with D hard to call. Looked up from germline, CDR1 is SGHDT and CDR2 is YYEEEE. V was clipped by 4 bases and J by 2 bases, with 20 bases between them. The CDR3 runs to 17 residues. In DNA, the CDR3 is TGTGCCAGCAGCCCTCTGAGAGGCGTGGAAATCACAGATACGCAGTATTTT. This codes for CASSPLRGVEITDTQYF.

This sequence joins TRBV19 and TRBJ1-2, with TRBD1 identical over 8 bases. Trimming took 4 bases from V and 4 from J; bases not matched to a gene: 11. The CDR3 is made up of 16 amino acids. Per germline, CDR1 LNHDA and CDR2 SQIVND (reference sequence). This CDR3 reads CASSTNGQGTPYGYTF. The DNA for the CDR3 is TGTGCCAGTAGTACAAACGGACAGGGTACCCCCTATGGCTACACCTTC.

This clone was picked up a small number of times. V usage is TRBV5-6 and J usage is TRBJ1-2, with D tentatively TRBD1 (6 bases). Trimming left V 4 bases short and J 4 bases short, with 17 bases between. This CDR3 spans 15 amino acids. Germline V gene lookup returns CDR1 SGHDT and CDR2 YYEEEE. DNA for the CDR3: TGTGCCAGCAGCCGACTACAGGGATTCGGCTATGGCTACACCTTC. Amino acid sequence: CASSRLQGFGYGYTF. Looking up the rest from reference TRBV5-6 and TRBJ1-2 gives the full variable domain: DAGVTQSPTHLIKTRGQQVTLRCSPKSGHDTVSWYQQALGQGPQFIFQYYEEEERQRGNFPDRFSGHQFPNYSSELNVNALLLGDSALYLCASSRLQGFGYGYTFGSGTRLTVV.

J is TRBJ1-4 and V is TRBV21-1; TRBD1, the D gene given by the table, was not confirmed from the DNA. TRBV21-1 is marked as a pseudogene. CDR3 size: 14 residues. CDR3 amino acids: CASSLRTGGEKLFF. The CDR3 DNA follows: TGTGCCAGCAGCCTTCGGACAGGGGGCGAAAAACTGTTTTTT.

V gene TRBV27 combines with J gene TRBJ2-4; the D gene is possibly TRBD1 (5 bases). The CDR3 runs 15 residues. V was shortened by 5 bases and J by 0 bases, with 11 bases between the two germline ends. CDR1 and CDR2 (germline): MNHEY, SMNVEV (reference sequence). CDR3 nucleotides: TGTGCCAGCAGTCCAGGGCATTTAGCCAAAAACATTCAGTACTTC. Protein product: CASSPGHLAKNIQYF.

The chain carries TRBV4-3 and TRBJ2-7, with a tentative D call TRBD1 (6 bases). The CDR3 has 17 residues. CDR1 is LGHNA, CDR2 YSLEER, per germline. Trimming removed 4 bases from V and 3 bases from J, with 22 bases in between. This CDR3 reads CASSPVTGHESLYEQYF. DNA for the CDR3: TGCGCCAGCAGCCCCGTAACAGGGCACGAGTCACTCTACGAGCAGTACTTC.

The chain employs TRBV2 and TRBJ1-4, with a tentative D call TRBD1 (6 bases). V dropped 4 bases and J dropped 8 bases, with 14 bases sitting between them. Germline assignment: CDR1 SNHLY and CDR2 FYNNEI. This CDR3 is built from 14 residues. CDR3: CASSGRGVKEKLFF. In DNA, the CDR3 is TGTGCCAGCAGTGGCAGGGGAGTGAAGGAAAAACTGTTTTTT.

The chain carries TRBV4-1 and TRBJ1-1, with 8 bases identical to TRBD1. CDR3 size: 16 residues. Germline V CDR1 and CDR2: MGHRA, YSYEKL. After removal of 1 base from V and 4 bases from J, the junction contained 8 bases not matched to a gene. The CDR3 coding sequence is TGCGCCAGCAGCCAAGTACCCGGACAGGGAATCACTGAAGCTTTCTTT. Translation gives CASSQVPGQGITEAFF.

V is TRBV19 and J is TRBJ2-2; 8 bases match TRBD2. The junction had 10 bases not matched to a gene; V was cut back by 4 bases and J by 3 bases. The CDR3 runs to 17 residues. The germline gives CDR1 LNHDA, CDR2 SQIVND (reference sequence). Here the CDR3 reads CASSRKCGGRDTGELFF. The CDR3 DNA sequence: TGTGCCAGTAGTAGAAAGTGCGGGGGGCGAGACACCGGGGAGCTGTTTTTT.

The chain joins TRBV4-1 to TRBJ1-6; tentatively, D is TRBD1 (5 bases). Deletions cut 3 bases from V and 7 bases from J, with 19 bases between. This CDR3 contains 17 residues. Germline V CDR1 and CDR2: MGHRA, YSYEKL. The CDR3 bases are TGCGCCAGCAGCCATACTGAAGTCCCGGGGGGGAATTCACCCCTCCACTTT. Protein: CASSHTEVPGGNSPLHF.

This sequence joins TRBV19 and TRBJ1-4; a weak D match, TRBD1 (5 bases). Germline CDR1 LNHDA, CDR2 SQIVND (reference sequence). CDR3 size: 16 residues. V was trimmed by 6 bases and J by 0 bases, leaving 14 bases between them. The CDR3 spells CASSSDKLSTNEKLFF. In DNA form, the CDR3 reads TGTGCCAGTAGCTCGGACAAGCTTTCAACTAATGAAAAACTGTTTTTT. Full variable domain (missing parts from reference TRBV19 and TRBJ1-4): DGGITQSPKYLFRKEGQNVTLSCEQNLNHDAMYWYRQDPGQGLRLIYYSQIVNDFQKGDIAEGYSVSREKKESFPLTVTSAQKNPTAFYLCASSSDKLSTNEKLFFGSGTQLSVL.

The V call is TRBV10-3, the J call TRBJ1-1; 7 nucleotides agree with TRBD1. This CDR3 comprises 11 residues. Looked up from germline, CDR1 is ENHRY and CDR2 is SYGVKD. The V gene end was trimmed by 6 bases and the J gene end by 10 bases; junction bases not matched to a gene: 5. CDR3 nucleotides: TGTGCCATCAGAGGGCCAGGGGGAGCTTTCTTT. Encoded protein: CAIRGPGGAFF.

This clone was seen just once. The rearrangement joins TRBV18 to TRBJ2-3; D possibly corresponds to TRBD2 (5 bases). In germline, CDR1 is KGHSH, CDR2 LQKENI. Trimming shortened V by 3 bases and J by 2 bases, and 21 bases separated the two germline ends. This CDR3 region has 18 residues. This chain's CDR3 is CASSPEERTAHHTDTQYF. In DNA, the CDR3 is TGTGCCAGCTCACCCGAAGAACGGACTGCTCATCACACAGATACGCAGTATTTT.

V gene TRBV11-2 combines with J gene TRBJ2-7; D is uncertain. Germline V gene data show CDR1 as SGHAT and CDR2 as FQNNGV. Between the trimmed V and J ends, which lost 0 bases and 3 bases, there was a span of 9 bases. This CDR3 spans 14 amino acids. Written as DNA, the CDR3 is TGTGCCAGCAGCTTAGATTCGGGTTTCTACGAGCAGTACTTC. Amino acid sequence: CASSLDSGFYEQYF.

This chain links TRBV5-1 with TRBJ2-7; D not certain. Trimming took off 4 bases at V and 0 bases at J, with 11 bases between the two ends. The CDR3 totals 14 residues. Germline lookup yields CDR1 SGHRS and CDR2 YFSETQ. The CDR3 sequence is CASSTTPSSYEQYF. The CDR3 DNA reads TGCGCCAGCAGCACGACTCCCAGCTCCTACGAGCAGTACTTC.

The gene calls are TRBV7-9 and TRBJ1-2; no clear D. Between the trimmed V and J ends, which lost 0 bases and 11 bases, there was a span of 10 bases. In germline, CDR1 is SEHNR, CDR2 FQNEAQ (reference sequence). This CDR3 region has 12 residues. The CDR3 here is CASSLALPIYTF. The CDR3 nucleotides are TGTGCCAGCAGCTTAGCCCTCCCTATATACACCTTC. The variable domain in full, completed from reference TRBV7-9 and TRBJ1-2, reads DTGVSQNPRHKITKRGQNVTFRCDPISEHNRLYWYRQTLGQGPEFLTYFQNEAQLEKSRLLSDRFSAERPKGSFSTLEIQRTEQGDSAMYLCASSLALPIYTFGSGTRLTVV.

The gene calls are TRBV18 and TRBJ1-5; TRBD1 might be the D (5 bases). The CDR3 sequence is 14 residues long. V was shortened by 3 bases and J by 3 bases, with 9 bases between the two germline ends. Germline CDR1 KGHSH, CDR2 LQKENI. The CDR3 here is CASSPTDYNQPQHF. Written as DNA, the CDR3 is TGTGCCAGCTCACCGACAGATTACAATCAGCCCCAGCATTTT. The variable domain in full, with the rest retrieved from reference TRBV18 and TRBJ1-5, is NAGVMQNPRHLVRRRGQEARLRCSPMKGHSHVYWYRQLPEEGLKFMVYLQKENIIDESGMPKERFSAEFPKEGPSILRIQQVVRGDSAAYFCASSPTDYNQPQHFGDGTRLSIL.

The chain has TRBV27 and TRBJ2-2, with D unclear. V was shortened by 7 bases and J by 4 bases, with 13 bases between the two germline ends. Germline CDR1 reads MNHEY; CDR2 reads SMNVEV (reference sequence). CDR3 length equals 14 residues. The CDR3 sequence is CASKRTDLTGELFF. CDR3 nucleotides: TGTGCCAGCAAGCGAACGGATCTCACCGGGGAGCTGTTTTTT.

The gene calls are TRBV19 and TRBJ1-1; weak D call: TRBD1 (5 bases). CDR3 length: 14 residues. The ends were cut back, 7 bases at V and 10 bases at J, with 22 bases in the middle. Per the germline V gene, CDR1 is LNHDA and CDR2 is SQIVND (reference sequence). The CDR3 bases are TGTGCCAGTATAATGGGGGGGACGGCGATTCGAGCTTTCTTT. Amino acids: CASIMGGTAIRAFF.

The chain recombines TRBV19 with TRBJ1-1; the match to TRBD1 covers 7 bases. The length of the CDR3 is 15 residues. CDR1 is LNHDA, CDR2 SQIVND, per germline (reference sequence). J lost 4 bases, V lost 4 bases, and 9 bases had no gene match. For the CDR3, the DNA is TGTGCCAGTAGTAAGAAACAGGGGAAGCGCACTGAAGCTTTCTTT. It is translated as CASSKKQGKRTEAFF.

The chain uses TRBV5-6 and TRBJ1-2; TRBD1 aligns across 9 bases. Germline lookup yields CDR1 SGHDT and CDR2 YYEEEE. Trimming removed 3 bases from V and 2 bases from J; junction bases left unmatched: 5. CDR3 length: 15 residues. Written as DNA, the CDR3 is TGTGCCAGCAGCTCTACCGGGACAGGGAACTATGGCTACACCTTC. It codes for CASSSTGTGNYGYTF. The entire variable domain, with the rest obtained from reference TRBV5-6 and TRBJ1-2, is as follows: DAGVTQSPTHLIKTRGQQVTLRCSPKSGHDTVSWYQQALGQGPQFIFQYYEEEERQRGNFPDRFSGHQFPNYSSELNVNALLLGDSALYLCASSSTGTGNYGYTFGSGTRLTVV.

This clone has only a few counts. This chain joins TRBV5-6 and TRBJ1-2; D is ambiguous. CDR1 and CDR2 (germline): SGHDT, YYEEEE. CDR3 length: 11 residues. V dropped 4 bases and J dropped 8 bases, with 9 bases sitting between them. The CDR3 nucleotides are TGTGCCAGCAGCCTCCAGAGGGGCTACACCTTC. It encodes CASSLQRGYTF. Full variable domain (rest looked up from reference TRBV5-6 and TRBJ1-2): DAGVTQSPTHLIKTRGQQVTLRCSPKSGHDTVSWYQQALGQGPQFIFQYYEEEERQRGNFPDRFSGHQFPNYSSELNVNALLLGDSALYLCASSLQRGYTFGSGTRLTVV.

This chain uses TRBV9 with TRBJ1-1; TRBD1 matches 7 bases. Germline V CDR1 and CDR2: SGDLS, YYNGEE. This CDR3 has 15 amino acids. V lost 0 bases and J lost 4; bases outside the gene matches: 6. As DNA, the CDR3 is TGTGCCAGCAGCGTAGCACCGAACAGGGGCACTGAAGCTTTCTTT. It is translated as CASSVAPNRGTEAFF.

This rearrangement joins TRBV28 to TRBJ1-4; D call uncertain. The CDR3 spans 18 residues. Germline values: CDR1 MDHEN, CDR2 SYDVKM. Trimming removed 5 bases at V and 1 base at J, with 20 bases between. The CDR3 nucleotides read TGTGCCAGCAGTCCAAGACTCGGGGAGGTGGAAACTAATGAAAAACTGTTTTTT. The encoded protein is CASSPRLGEVETNEKLFF. Full variable domain (missing parts from reference TRBV28 and TRBJ1-4): DVKVTQSSRYLVKRTGEKVFLECVQDMDHENMFWYRQDPGLGLRLIYFSYDVKMKEKGDIPEGYSVSREKKERFSLILESASTNQTSMYLCASSPRLGEVETNEKLFFGSGTQLSVL.

The chain uses TRBV28 and TRBJ1-5; D perhaps matches TRBD1 (6 bases). The germline gives CDR1 MDHEN, CDR2 SYDVKM. The CDR3 contains 15 residues. Trimming took 6 bases from V and 4 from J, leaving 16 bases between them. DNA for the CDR3: TGTGCCAGCAGCTCTCACAGGGTTGGTAATCAGCCCCAGCATTTT. Amino acid sequence: CASSSHRVGNQPQHF. The full variable domain, its missing parts supplied by reference TRBV28 and TRBJ1-5, is DVKVTQSSRYLVKRTGEKVFLECVQDMDHENMFWYRQDPGLGLRLIYFSYDVKMKEKGDIPEGYSVSREKKERFSLILESASTNQTSMYLCASSSHRVGNQPQHFGDGTRLSIL.